Presented here are 7 T cell receptor beta chains from one specimen sequenced in a study of T cell responses to AZD1222 COVID-19 vaccine (dated by TCRdb to the early 2020s). The time point label for this specimen denotes: about 28 days (+/-7) after the second vaccine dose. Receptor libraries were prepared by the immunoSEQ multiplex PCR assay. This is the immuneACCESS table as TCRdb keeps it, with only in-frame sequences that have V and J called. A part of the clones is gone; compared with another copy, unresolved V genes explain less than half, and the rest is unexplained. The sample table contains around 130,000 clones; only one count was recorded for 91% of them. Roughly 2% of the sample goes to the ten largest clones. The sequencing used peripheral blood, collected 28 days after the second AZD1222 dose. These receptors were obtained from an adult who received the AZD1222 COVID-19 vaccine.

The chain couples TRBV12-5 to TRBJ1-1; no reliable D call. Germline V CDR1 and CDR2: LGHNT, FRNRAP. The ends were cut back, 3 bases at V and 1 base at J, with 6 bases in the middle. The CDR3 extends over 13 amino acids. The CDR3 protein is CASGLWGNTEAFF. The CDR3 DNA is TGTGCTAGTGGTTTATGGGGGAACACTGAAGCTTTCTTT.

The V call is TRBV24-1, the J call TRBJ1-4; D is perhaps TRBD1 (5 bases). The CDR3 sequence is 13 residues long. Per the germline V gene, CDR1 is KGHDR and CDR2 is SFDVKD. V dropped 1 base and J dropped 10 bases, with 9 bases sitting between them. The chain's CDR3 is CATSDFGGGKLFF. The CDR3 DNA follows: TGTGCCACCAGTGATTTTGGGGGGGGAAAACTGTTTTTT.

The chain links TRBV9 to TRBJ1-1; no definite D call. V gave up 3 bases and J gave up 0 bases, with 3 bases separating them. Per germline, CDR1 SGDLS and CDR2 YYNGEE. CDR3 length: 12 residues. The CDR3: CASSALNTEAFF. The CDR3 DNA reads as TGTGCCAGCAGCGCCTTGAACACTGAAGCTTTCTTT.

The V and J genes are TRBV18 and TRBJ2-5; D is perhaps TRBD2 (6 bases). V was shortened by 3 bases and J by 1 base, with 9 bases between the two germline ends. This CDR3 has 14 amino acids. The V gene's germline CDR1 is KGHSH and CDR2 LQKENI. CDR3: CASSPGGLQETQYF. In DNA, the CDR3 is TGTGCCAGCTCACCGGGGGGACTCCAAGAGACCCAGTACTTC.

The chain uses TRBV27 and TRBJ1-6, with 8 bases identical to TRBD1. This CDR3 region has 15 residues. Trimming cost V 5 bases and J 3 bases; bases outside gene matches: 3. CDR1 MNHEY and CDR2 SMNVEV come from the germline V gene (reference sequence). This CDR3 reads CASSQGAGYNSPLHF. The CDR3 region has the DNA TGTGCCAGCAGTCAGGGGGCGGGCTATAATTCACCCCTCCACTTT.

This chain connects TRBV7-3 to TRBJ2-1, with 11 bases identical to TRBD2. Germline lookup yields CDR1 SGHTA and CDR2 FQGTGA. V shed 4 bases, J shed 7 bases, and the junction held 9 bases outside the gene matches. The CDR3 is 16 amino acids. The CDR3: CASSSTGLAGGNEQFF. For the CDR3, the DNA is TGTGCCAGCAGCTCAACAGGACTAGCGGGTGGTAATGAGCAGTTCTTC.

This chain uses TRBV2 with TRBJ1-2, with D unresolved. The CDR3 is made up of 11 amino acids. V was cut by 2 bases and J by 7 bases, with 5 bases left in between. Germline V gives CDR1 SNHLY, CDR2 FYNNEI. This CDR3 is CASSELSGYTF. As DNA, the CDR3 is TGTGCCAGCAGTGAATTAAGTGGCTACACCTTC. The variable domain in full, completed from reference TRBV2 and TRBJ1-2, reads EPEVTQTPSHQVTQMGQEVILRCVPISNHLYFYWYRQILGQKVEFLVSFYNNEISEKSEIFDDQFSVERPDGSNFTLKIRSTKLEDSAMYFCASSELSGYTFGSGTRLTVV.